This is a list of T cell receptor beta chains from one sample in a study of blood T cell repertoires in COVID-19. Produced via immunoSEQ multiplex PCR; TCRdb's table is partial and in-frame only. The repertoire has under 300,000 clones, around 85% of them found once; the top ten carry approximately 6.2%. The sample consisted of peripheral blood. These receptors originate from a man aged 55 to 70 with acute or convalescent COVID-19. Each CDR3 is given with its conserved first and last residue.

v_call cdr3_length cdr3_aa
TRBV7-9 14 CASDGEANTGELFF
TRBV18 14 CASSPRQAQETQYF
TRBV6-5 15 CASSSRGRREETQYF
TRBV6-5 15 CASSLTGGRTGELFF
TRBV29-1 14 CSVPDRGQGDTQYF
TRBV5-1 14 CASSFGTGEHGYTF
TRBV11-2 18 CASSLEVPAGGLRDTQYF
TRBV6-6 14 CASSYTVPDSPLHF
TRBV30 13 CAWTSSRDSPLHF
TRBV11-2 14 CASSSDRGSYGYTF
TRBV7-2 15 CASSLDRTGPYEQYF
TRBV7-2 14 CASSPASGQETQYF
TRBV18 16 CASSPDRFNSNQPQHF
TRBV7-3 16 CASSLTSGPNTGELFF
TRBV5-1 14 CASSLDRSNYGYTF
TRBV4-2 16 CASSRTGAASYSPLHF
TRBV25-1 14 CASSKRTGSDTQYF
TRBV27 15 CASSLELAVTGELFF
TRBV27 15 CASSGATGGFNEQYF
TRBV6-1 23 CASSEAGTGHPKGVGRSGNTIYF
TRBV28 16 CASSLILAGGNNEQFF
TRBV5-1 13 CASREGVNTEAFF
TRBV7-2 14 CASSTRQGATEAFF
TRBV4-2 14 CASSQDSQSYEQYF
TRBV5-5 18 CASSLGRGQGFYTGELFF
TRBV3-1/TRBV3-2 14 CASSQGRTNNEQFF
TRBV28 17 CASSLVPDWTGGYEQYF
TRBV11-3 15 CASSWTSGAYNEQFF
TRBV19 14 CATDQQGSLNGYTF
TRBV11-2 11 CASSPLLEQYF
TRBV28 14 CASSYGTGRMNQYF
TRBV27 15 CASSLSVRGHHEQYF
TRBV9 15 CASSPRTSGVYEQYF
TRBV25-1 12 CASRQGNEKLFF
TRBV15 16 CATSRGVGDSYNEQFF
TRBV5-4 17 CASSPATQGGLGETQYF
TRBV6-6 15 CASSYPDRVLETQYF
TRBV28 14 CASNAGGPTDTQYF
TRBV28 14 CASSLGQYNQPQHF
TRBV27 14 CASSHPGQGVGYTF
TRBV11-3 16 CASSPRASGIPDTQYF
TRBV9 13 CASSNTSLYEQFF
TRBV30 15 CAWSTTGFSGNTIYF
TRBV30 13 CARDAREGYEQYF
TRBV3-1/TRBV3-2 16 CASSLGQEYYQETQYF
TRBV11-3 14 CASSFSASYNEQFF
TRBV10-3 11 CATQEGYGYTF
TRBV7-2 15 CASSPKAGSDQPQHF
TRBV21-1 16 CASSDSKREGTDTQYF
TRBV11-3 16 CASSLDSRTSGETQYF
TRBV7-3 16 CASSLRSGRGADTQYF
TRBV9 16 CASSAPTGTGNQPQHF
TRBV7-8 15 CASSLVSTGDQPQHF
TRBV5-4 15 CASSPETRPTREQYF